The present entry profiles one T cell receptor (beta chain) with its context. The trim removed 6 bases at V and 5 bases at J, leaving 3 bases unmatched. Germline CDR1 reads KGHSH; CDR2 reads LQKENI. The CDR3 spans 12 residues. The data were taken from a study of blood T cell repertoires in COVID-19. The protocol was immunoSEQ multiplex PCR, while the TCRdb copy is restricted to in-frame clones and leaves out a portion. The sample holds about 67,000 clones; approximately 87% are singletons and the top ten take roughly 5.2%. The sequenced material came from peripheral blood. This chain connects TRBV18 to TRBJ1-1; 7 bases are a match to TRBD1. The clonotype comes from a man aged 45 to 65 with active COVID-19. CDR3 sequence: CASSTQGTEAFF. CDR3 coding DNA: TGTGCCAGCTCCACACAGGGGACTGAAGCTTTCTTT.